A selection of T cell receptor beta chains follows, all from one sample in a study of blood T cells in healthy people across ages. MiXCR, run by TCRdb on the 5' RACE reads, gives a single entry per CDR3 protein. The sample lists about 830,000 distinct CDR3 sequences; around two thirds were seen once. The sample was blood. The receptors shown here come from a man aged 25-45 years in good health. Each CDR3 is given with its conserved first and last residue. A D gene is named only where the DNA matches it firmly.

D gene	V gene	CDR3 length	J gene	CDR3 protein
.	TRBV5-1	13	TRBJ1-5	CASSANSEQPQHF
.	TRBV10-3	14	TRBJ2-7	CAISQTGFNYEQYF
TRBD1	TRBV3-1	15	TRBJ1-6	CASSPSGTENSPLHF
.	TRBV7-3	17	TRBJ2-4	CASSHNWGGEAKNIQYF
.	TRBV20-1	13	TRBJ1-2	CSARARENYGYTF
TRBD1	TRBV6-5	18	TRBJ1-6	CASSYSMGRGYANSPLHF
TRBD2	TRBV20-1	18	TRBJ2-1	CSARDWTSGGAPGNEQFF
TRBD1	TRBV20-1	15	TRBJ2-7	CSARPGQSSSYEQYF
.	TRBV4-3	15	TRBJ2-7	CASSQVMQGTYEQYF
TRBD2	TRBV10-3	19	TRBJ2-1	CAISVNKPGLAGGHNEQFF
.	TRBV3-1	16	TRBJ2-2	CASSPTGSANTGELFF
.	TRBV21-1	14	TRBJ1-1	CASSKDSENTEAFF